This T cell receptor beta chain was captured in a study of T cells in Graves' hyperthyroidism and ophthalmopathy. Amplification of TCR beta CDR3 regions was performed using RNA transcripts as template. Researchers ran a first-round RT-PCR on the TCR CDR3 using the HTBI primer set. One entry per CDR3 protein results from TCRdb running MiXCR on the multiplex PCR reads. The data hold about 350,000 distinct CDR3 sequences, with about 19% observed a single time. This clonotype was observed many times. V shed 5 bases and J shed 3 bases, with 10 bases lying between them. The CDR3 has 14 amino acids. V usage is TRBV12-3 or TRBV12-4 and J usage is TRBJ2-2, with unresolved D. Sequencing used blood. The sequence was collected from a woman aged 18-29 years with Graves' hyperthyroidism. The CDR3, as DNA: TGTGCCAGCAGTCCTAGTGGGCACACCGGGGAGCTGTTTTTT. The encoded protein is CASSPSGHTGELFF.